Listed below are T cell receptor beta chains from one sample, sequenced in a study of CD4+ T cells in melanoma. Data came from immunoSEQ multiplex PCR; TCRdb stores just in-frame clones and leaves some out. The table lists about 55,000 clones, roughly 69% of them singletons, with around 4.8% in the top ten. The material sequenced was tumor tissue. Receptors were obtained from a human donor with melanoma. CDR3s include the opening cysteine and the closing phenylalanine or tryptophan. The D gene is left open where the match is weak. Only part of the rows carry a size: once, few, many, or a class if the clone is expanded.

CASSDSTSGFYNEQFF	TGTGCCAGCAGTGACTCAACTAGCGGGTTTTACAATGAGCAGTTCTTC	TRBV6-4	TRBD2	.	TRBJ2-1
CASSLAAGTNAEAFF	TGCGCCAGCAGCTTGGCGGCAGGGACGAACGCTGAAGCTTTCTTT	TRBV5-1	.	.	TRBJ1-1
CASSESLNNYGYTF	TGCGCCAGCAGTGAAAGCCTTAATAACTATGGCTACACCTTC	TRBV10-2	.	medium-sized	TRBJ1-2
CASSIQIQETQYF	TGTGCCAGCAGTATACAGATCCAAGAGACCCAGTACTTC	TRBV5-6	.	.	TRBJ2-5
CASSPAIGYGYTF	TGTGCCAGTAGTCCCGCCATCGGCTATGGCTACACCTTC	TRBV19	.	medium-sized	TRBJ1-2
CASSDPAHAYEQYF	TGTGCCAGCAGTGACCCAGCCCACGCCTACGAGCAGTACTTC	TRBV6-4	.	many	TRBJ2-7
CASSLGPGQGANVLTF	TGTGCCAGCAGCTTAGGTCCGGGACAGGGGGCCAACGTCCTGACTTTC	TRBV7-6	TRBD1	.	TRBJ2-6
CASSPHRGGATDTQYF	TGTGCCAGTAGTCCCCACCGAGGGGGGGCAACAGATACGCAGTATTTT	TRBV19	.	few	TRBJ2-3
CASSSGGNTEAFF	TGTGCCAGCAGTTCCGGTGGGAACACTGAAGCTTTCTTT	TRBV28	.	.	TRBJ1-1
CASSFSGTPEQYF	TGTGCCAGCAGCTTCTCCGGGACACCCGAGCAGTACTTC	TRBV11-2	.	.	TRBJ2-7
CASSLDVVRGDEKLFF	TGTGCCAGCAGCTTGGACGTGGTCAGGGGTGATGAAAAACTGTTTTTT	TRBV5-4	.	.	TRBJ1-4
CASSLSGYQPQHF	TGTGCCAGCAGTTTATCTGGCTATCAGCCCCAGCATTTT	TRBV27	.	.	TRBJ1-5
CASSFSSAGGSYEQYF	TGTGCCAGCAGTTTCTCCTCCGCGGGCGGATCCTACGAGCAGTACTTC	TRBV2	.	.	TRBJ2-7
CASSIGTVYNEQFF	TGTGCCAGTAGTATAGGGACAGTCTACAATGAGCAGTTCTTC	TRBV19	.	many	TRBJ2-1
CASSQDQQRGYGYTF	TGCGCCAGCAGCCAAGATCAACAGAGGGGGTATGGCTACACCTTC	TRBV4-1	.	.	TRBJ1-2
CASRWNEQYF	TGTGCCAGCAGGTGGAACGAGCAGTACTTC	TRBV2	.	.	TRBJ2-7
CASKTGKNTEAFF	TGCGCCAGCAAAACAGGGAAGAACACTGAAGCTTTCTTT	TRBV4-1	.	few	TRBJ1-1
CASKGHYGRNTEAFF	TGTGCCAGTAAGGGGCACTACGGAAGGAACACTGAAGCTTTCTTT	TRBV19	.	.	TRBJ1-1
CASSPDSPGYTF	TGTGCCAGCAGCCCGGACAGTCCTGGCTACACCTTC	TRBV7-9	.	.	TRBJ1-2
CASRGTSGNTIYF	TGTGCCAGCAGAGGGACATCTGGAAACACCATATATTTT	TRBV5-5	.	.	TRBJ1-3
CASSRVSTNEKLFF	TGTGCCAGCTCACGGGTATCAACTAATGAAAAACTGTTTTTT	TRBV18	.	few	TRBJ1-4
CASRASGGETQYF	TGTGCCAGCAGGGCTAGCGGGGGGGAGACCCAGTACTTC	TRBV6-5	TRBD2	.	TRBJ2-5
CASSATGGRPQHF	TGTGCCAGCAGCGCGACAGGGGGACGGCCCCAGCATTTT	TRBV9	TRBD1	few	TRBJ1-5
CASSPEDLTQYF	TGTGCCAGCTCACCAGAGGACTTGACGCAGTATTTT	TRBV18	.	.	TRBJ2-3
CASTLSPDTEAFF	TGTGCCAGCACCCTCTCACCGGACACTGAAGCTTTCTTT	TRBV6-6	.	medium-sized	TRBJ1-1
CASSHWGGGYNEQFF	TGTGCCAGCAGCCACTGGGGGGGCGGTTACAATGAGCAGTTCTTC	TRBV6-5	.	.	TRBJ2-1
CASSLGGTGGNEQFF	TGTGCCAGCAGCTTGGGGGGGACAGGGGGAAATGAGCAGTTCTTC	TRBV5-4	TRBD1	.	TRBJ2-1
CASSLESRTFEKLFF	TGCGCCAGCAGCTTGGAGTCGCGGACATTTGAAAAACTGTTTTTT	TRBV5-1	.	.	TRBJ1-4
CASRSWRAGYTF	TGTGCCAGCAGATCATGGCGAGCAGGCTACACCTTC	TRBV27	.	.	TRBJ1-2
CASSEYRNTEAFF	TGTGCCAGCAGTGAATACCGGAACACTGAAGCTTTCTTT	TRBV6-1	.	.	TRBJ1-1
CASSDLQEPTPTEAFF	TGTGCCAGCAGTGATTTGCAGGAACCAACCCCCACTGAAGCTTTCTTT	TRBV6-1	.	.	TRBJ1-1
CASNSLGEWEYGYTF	TGTGCCAGCAACAGTCTAGGCGAATGGGAATATGGCTACACCTTC	TRBV6-5	.	.	TRBJ1-2
CASSYSIQGNGYTF	TGTGCCAGCAGTTACTCGATCCAGGGTAATGGCTACACCTTC	TRBV6-6	.	.	TRBJ1-2
CASSLAWGSAREKLFF	TGTGCCAGCAGCTTGGCTTGGGGCAGTGCTAGGGAAAAACTGTTTTTT	TRBV5-5	.	.	TRBJ1-4
CASSVTVTGGWLELFF	TGTGCCAGCAGTGTTACGGTGACAGGGGGCTGGTTGGAGCTGTTTTTT	TRBV28	TRBD1	.	TRBJ2-2
CASSGLARAYEQYF	TGTGCCAGCAGTGGGTTAGCGCGAGCCTACGAGCAGTACTTC	TRBV6-1	.	many	TRBJ2-7
CASSLGQGAPSGANVLTF	TGTGCCAGCAGCTTGGGACAGGGGGCGCCTTCTGGGGCCAACGTCCTGACTTTC	TRBV7-2	TRBD1	few	TRBJ2-6
CASSGAGGLSEQFF	TGTGCCAGCAGTGGGGCAGGGGGCTTGAGTGAGCAGTTCTTC	TRBV27	TRBD1	.	TRBJ2-1
CASSEAGQGVGGYTF	TGTGCCAGCAGTGAAGCAGGGCAGGGCGTCGGTGGCTACACCTTC	TRBV2	.	.	TRBJ1-2
CASSLAGGLNEQFF	TGTGCCAGCAGTCTAGCGGGGGGGCTCAATGAGCAGTTCTTC	TRBV2	TRBD2	many	TRBJ2-1